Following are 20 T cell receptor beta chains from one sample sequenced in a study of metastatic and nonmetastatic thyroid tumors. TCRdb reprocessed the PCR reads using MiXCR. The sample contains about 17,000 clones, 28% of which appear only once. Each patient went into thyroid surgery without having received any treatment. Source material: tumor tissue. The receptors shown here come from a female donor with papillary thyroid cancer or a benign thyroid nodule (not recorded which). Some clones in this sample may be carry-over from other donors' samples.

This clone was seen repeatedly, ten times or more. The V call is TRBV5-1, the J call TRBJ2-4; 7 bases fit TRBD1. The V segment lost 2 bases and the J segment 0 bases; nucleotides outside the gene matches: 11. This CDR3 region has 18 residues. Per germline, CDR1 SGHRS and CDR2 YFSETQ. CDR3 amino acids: CASSLGHYRGTAKNIQYF. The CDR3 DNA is TGCGCCAGCAGCTTAGGCCATTACAGGGGCACAGCCAAAAACATTCAGTACTTC.

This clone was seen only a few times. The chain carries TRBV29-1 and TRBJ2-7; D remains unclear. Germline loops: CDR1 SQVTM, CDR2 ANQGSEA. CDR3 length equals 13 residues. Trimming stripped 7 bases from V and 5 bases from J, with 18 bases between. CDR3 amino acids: CSASRTGTDEQYF. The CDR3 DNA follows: TGCAGCGCCTCTCGAACGGGTACGGACGAGCAGTACTTC.

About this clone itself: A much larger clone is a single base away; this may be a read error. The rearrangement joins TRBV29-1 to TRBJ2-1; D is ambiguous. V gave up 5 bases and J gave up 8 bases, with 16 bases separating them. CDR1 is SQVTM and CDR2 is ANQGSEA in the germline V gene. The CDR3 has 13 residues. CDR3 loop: CSVLIFGWDEQFF. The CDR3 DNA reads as TGCAGCGTTCTTATATTCGGGTGGGATGAGCAGTTCTTC.

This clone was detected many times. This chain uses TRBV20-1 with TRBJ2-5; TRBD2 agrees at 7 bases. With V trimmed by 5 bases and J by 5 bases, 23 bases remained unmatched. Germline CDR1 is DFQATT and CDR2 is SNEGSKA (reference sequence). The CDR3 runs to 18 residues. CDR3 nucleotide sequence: TGCAGTGCTGGGGACCTTCATGGGACTATCCGAAGTTGGGAGACCCAGTACTTC. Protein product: CSAGDLHGTIRSWETQYF.

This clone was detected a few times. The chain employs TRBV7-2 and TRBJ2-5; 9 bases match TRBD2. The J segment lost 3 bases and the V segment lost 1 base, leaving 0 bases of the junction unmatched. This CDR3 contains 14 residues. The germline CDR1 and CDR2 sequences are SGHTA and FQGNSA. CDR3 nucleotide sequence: TGTGCCAGCAGCTTAGGACTAGCGGAAGAGACCCAGTACTTC. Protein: CASSLGLAEETQYF.

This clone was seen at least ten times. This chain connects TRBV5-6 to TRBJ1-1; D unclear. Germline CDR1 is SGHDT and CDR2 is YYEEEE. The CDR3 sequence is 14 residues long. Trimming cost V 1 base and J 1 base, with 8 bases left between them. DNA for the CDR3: TGTGCCAGCAGCTTGCTAGGGCGGAACACTGAAGCTTTCTTT. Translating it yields CASSLLGRNTEAFF.

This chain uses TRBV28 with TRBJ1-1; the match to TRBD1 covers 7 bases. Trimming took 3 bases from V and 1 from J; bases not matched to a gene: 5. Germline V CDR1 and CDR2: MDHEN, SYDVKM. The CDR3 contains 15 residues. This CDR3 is CASSFFRTGNTEAFF. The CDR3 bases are TGTGCCAGCAGTTTTTTCCGGACAGGGAACACTGAAGCTTTCTTT. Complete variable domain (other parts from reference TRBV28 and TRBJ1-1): DVKVTQSSRYLVKRTGEKVFLECVQDMDHENMFWYRQDPGLGLRLIYFSYDVKMKEKGDIPEGYSVSREKKERFSLILESASTNQTSMYLCASSFFRTGNTEAFFGQGTRLTVV.

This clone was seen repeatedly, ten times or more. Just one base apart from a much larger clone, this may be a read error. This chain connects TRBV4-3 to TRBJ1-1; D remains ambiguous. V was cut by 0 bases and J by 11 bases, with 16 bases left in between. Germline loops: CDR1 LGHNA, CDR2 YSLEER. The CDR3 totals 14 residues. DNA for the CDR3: TGCGCCAGCAGCCAAGAGAAGGCCGACGACGGGGCTTTCTTT. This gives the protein CASSQEKADDGAFF.

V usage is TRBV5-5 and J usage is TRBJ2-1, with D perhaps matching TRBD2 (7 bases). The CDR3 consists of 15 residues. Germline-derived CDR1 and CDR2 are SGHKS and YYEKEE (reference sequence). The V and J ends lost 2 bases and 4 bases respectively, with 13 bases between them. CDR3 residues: CASSFLGGGYNEQFF. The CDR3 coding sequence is TGTGCCAGCAGCTTTTTAGGGGGAGGGTACAATGAGCAGTTCTTC. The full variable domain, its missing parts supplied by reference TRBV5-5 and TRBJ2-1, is DAGVTQSPTHLIKTRGQQVTLRCSPISGHKSVSWYQQVLGQGPQFIFQYYEKEERGRGNFPDRFSARQFPNYSSELNVNALLLGDSALYLCASSFLGGGYNEQFFGPGTRLTVL.

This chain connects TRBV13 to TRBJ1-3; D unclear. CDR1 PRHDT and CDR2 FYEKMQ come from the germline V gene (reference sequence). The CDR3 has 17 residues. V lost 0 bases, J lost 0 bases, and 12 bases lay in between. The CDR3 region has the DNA TGTGCCAGCAGCTTAGGCCCGGTGACGAGCTCTGGAAACACCATATATTTT. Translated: CASSLGPVTSSGNTIYF. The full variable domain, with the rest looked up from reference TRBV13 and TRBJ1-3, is AAGVIQSPRHLIKEKRETATLKCYPIPRHDTVYWYQQGPGQDPQFLISFYEKMQSDKGSIPDRFSAQQFSDYHSELNMSSLELGDSALYFCASSLGPVTSSGNTIYFGEGSWLTVV.

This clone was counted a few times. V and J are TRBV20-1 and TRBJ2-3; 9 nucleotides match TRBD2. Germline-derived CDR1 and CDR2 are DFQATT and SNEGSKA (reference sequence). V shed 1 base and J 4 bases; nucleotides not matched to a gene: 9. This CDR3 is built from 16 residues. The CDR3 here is CSARGTSDIGADTQYF. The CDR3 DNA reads TGCAGTGCTAGAGGGACTAGCGATATAGGCGCAGATACGCAGTATTTT.

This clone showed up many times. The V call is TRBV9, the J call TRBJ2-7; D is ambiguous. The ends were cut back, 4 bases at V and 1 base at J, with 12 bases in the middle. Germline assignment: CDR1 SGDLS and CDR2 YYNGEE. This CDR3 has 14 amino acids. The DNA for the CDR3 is TGTGCCAGCAGCCCCCGGCTAGGATCCTACGAGCAGTACTTC. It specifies CASSPRLGSYEQYF.

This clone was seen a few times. Written as DNA, the CDR3 is TGTGCCAGCAGTCCACGACAGGATGGCTACACCTTC. Its translation is CASSPRQDGYTF. V and J are TRBV6-1 and TRBJ1-2, with TRBD1 as a possible D gene (6 bases). Germline loops: CDR1 MNHNS, CDR2 SASEGT. The CDR3 covers 12 residues. The V end was cut by 5 bases, the J end by 6 bases, with 10 bases between.

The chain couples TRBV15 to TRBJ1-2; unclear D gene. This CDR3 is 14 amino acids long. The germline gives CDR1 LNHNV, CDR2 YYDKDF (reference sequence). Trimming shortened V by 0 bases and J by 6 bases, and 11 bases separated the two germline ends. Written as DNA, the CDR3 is TGTGCCACCAGCAGAGATCATGAGGGAAATGGCTACACCTTC. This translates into CATSRDHEGNGYTF.

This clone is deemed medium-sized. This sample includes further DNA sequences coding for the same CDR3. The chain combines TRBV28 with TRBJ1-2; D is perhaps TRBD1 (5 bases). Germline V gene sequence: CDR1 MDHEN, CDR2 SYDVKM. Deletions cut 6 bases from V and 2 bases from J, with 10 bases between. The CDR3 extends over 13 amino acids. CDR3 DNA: TGTGCCAGCAGACCTCAGGGAAACTATGGCTACACCTTC. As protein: CASRPQGNYGYTF.

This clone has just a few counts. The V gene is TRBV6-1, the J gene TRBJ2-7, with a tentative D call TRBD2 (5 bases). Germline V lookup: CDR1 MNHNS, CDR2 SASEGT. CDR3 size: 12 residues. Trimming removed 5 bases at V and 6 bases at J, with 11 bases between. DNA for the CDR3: TGTGCCAGCAGTAAACTAGTGGGCGAGCAGTACTTC. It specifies CASSKLVGEQYF.

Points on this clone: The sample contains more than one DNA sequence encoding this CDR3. The CDR3 bases are TGTGCCAGCAGCCGAGGACAATCCTCTGGGGCCAACGTCCTGACTTTC. Residues: CASSRGQSSGANVLTF. The V gene is TRBV11-2, the J gene TRBJ2-6; perhaps TRBD1 as D (5 bases). Germline loops: CDR1 SGHAT, CDR2 FQNNGV. The V gene lost 5 bases and the J gene lost 0 bases, with 11 bases spanning the gap. The CDR3 runs 16 residues.

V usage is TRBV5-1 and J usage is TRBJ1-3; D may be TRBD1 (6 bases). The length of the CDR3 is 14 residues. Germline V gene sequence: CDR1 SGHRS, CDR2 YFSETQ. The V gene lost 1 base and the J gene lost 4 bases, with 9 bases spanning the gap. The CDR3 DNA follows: TGCGCCAGCAGCTTGAACGGACAGGGAAACACCATATATTTT. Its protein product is CASSLNGQGNTIYF.

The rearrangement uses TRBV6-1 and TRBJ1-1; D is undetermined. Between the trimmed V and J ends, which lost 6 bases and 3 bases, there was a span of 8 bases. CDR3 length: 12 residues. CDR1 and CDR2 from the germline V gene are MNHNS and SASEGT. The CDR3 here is CASRVPDTEAFF. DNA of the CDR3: TGTGCCAGCAGGGTTCCTGACACTGAAGCTTTCTTT.

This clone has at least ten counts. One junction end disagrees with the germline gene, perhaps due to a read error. Here the CDR3 reads CASSDYTGNF. DNA for the CDR3: TGTGCCAGCAGTGATTATACAGGCAACTTC. The V gene is TRBV2, the J gene TRBJ2-5; weak D call: TRBD1 (5 bases). This CDR3 contains 10 residues. Germline V lookup: CDR1 SNHLY, CDR2 FYNNEI.